A selection of T cell receptor beta chains follows, all from one sample in a study of T cell responses to AZD1222 COVID-19 vaccine. The protocol was immunoSEQ multiplex PCR, while the TCRdb copy is restricted to in-frame clones and leaves out a portion. Of 85,000 to 130,000 clones in the sample, about nine tenths were seen once. Sequenced here: peripheral blood, sampled 28 days after the second AZD1222 dose. The receptors originated from an adult who received the AZD1222 COVID-19 vaccine. CDR3s include the opening cysteine and the closing phenylalanine or tryptophan. D genes are given only for firm matches. The listing skips clone size in some rows; elsewhere it reads once, few, many or a size class.

j_call v_call d_call clone_size cdr3_aa cdr3_nt
TRBJ2-5 TRBV6-5 TRBD2 once CASSYMGGGAETQYF TGTGCCAGCAGTTACATGGGCGGGGGGGCCGAGACCCAGTACTTC
TRBJ1-1 TRBV7-9 - - CASSFSMVTEAFF TGTGCCAGCAGCTTTTCAATGGTCACTGAAGCTTTCTTT
TRBJ2-1 TRBV7-2 - - CASSLSRISYNEQFF TGTGCCAGCAGCTTATCGAGGATATCCTACAATGAGCAGTTCTTC
TRBJ2-2 TRBV6-2/TRBV6-3 - - CASSYIITGELFF TGTGCCAGCAGTTACATTATTACCGGGGAGCTGTTTTTT
TRBJ2-5 TRBV5-6 - - CASSLRGSLTQETQYF TGTGCCAGCAGCTTGAGGGGGTCACTAACACAAGAGACCCAGTACTTC
TRBJ1-6 TRBV9 TRBD1 - CASSTRQGGSPLHF TGTGCCAGCAGCACCAGACAGGGAGGATCACCCCTCCACTTT
TRBJ2-5 TRBV19 TRBD2 - CASSTGLADKETQYF TGTGCCAGTAGTACTGGTCTAGCGGACAAAGAGACCCAGTACTTC
TRBJ1-1 TRBV16 - once CASSQSQSAAVNTEAFF TGTGCCAGCAGCCAATCTCAGTCGGCGGCCGTGAACACTGAAGCTTTCTTT
TRBJ2-5 TRBV6-5 TRBD2 - CASSSPGLARETQYF TGTGCCAGCAGTTCTCCGGGACTAGCGCGAGAGACCCAGTACTTC
TRBJ2-7 TRBV18 TRBD1 - CASSPGQGDGEQYF TGTGCCAGCTCACCAGGCCAGGGGGACGGGGAGCAGTACTTC
TRBJ1-6 TRBV18 - - CASSPKTNNSPLHF TGTGCCAGCTCACCAAAAACAAACAATTCACCCCTCCACTTT
TRBJ1-4 TRBV10-1 TRBD1 - CASSERTGAHLFF TGCGCCAGCAGTGAACGGACAGGGGCTCATCTGTTTTTT
TRBJ2-2 TRBV5-4 - - CASSLMGAGGELFF TGTGCCAGCAGCTTGATGGGGGCGGGCGGGGAGCTGTTTTTT
TRBJ1-1 TRBV7-2 - - CASSQHGDTEAFF TGTGCCAGCAGCCAACATGGGGACACTGAAGCTTTCTTT
TRBJ1-5 TRBV10-3 - - CAISEWGTSNQPQHF TGTGCCATCAGTGAGTGGGGGACGAGCAATCAGCCCCAGCATTTT
TRBJ2-2 TRBV7-6 - once CASSLGSPGELFF TGTGCCAGCAGCTTAGGATCCCCGGGGGAGCTGTTTTTT
TRBJ1-4 TRBV7-9 - - CASSLGGAGRLFF TGTGCCAGCAGCTTAGGGGGCGCAGGCAGACTGTTTTTT
TRBJ1-1 TRBV19 - - CASSYVGPYTEAFF TGTGCCAGTAGTTACGTAGGGCCTTACACTGAAGCTTTCTTT
TRBJ1-3 TRBV29-1 - - CSVVLTGYSGNTIYF TGCAGCGTTGTTCTTACAGGGTACTCTGGAAACACCATATATTTT
TRBJ2-1 TRBV6-4 - - CASSDSNRASPLFF TGTGCCAGCAGTGACTCGAACAGGGCATCCCCCTTGTTCTTC
TRBJ2-5 TRBV3-1/TRBV3-2 TRBD2 - CASSLRPAGGGETQYF TGTGCCAGCAGCCTTCGCCCGGCGGGGGGTGGAGAGACCCAGTACTTC
TRBJ2-7 TRBV29-1 - - CSVLTGYEQYF TGCAGCGTCCTGACAGGCTACGAGCAGTACTTC
TRBJ2-5 TRBV5-6 - - CASTHGETQYF TGTGCCAGCACCCACGGAGAGACCCAGTACTTC
TRBJ2-3 TRBV7-3 - - CASSLTPTDTQYF TGTGCCAGCAGCTTAACACCCACAGATACGCAGTATTTT
TRBJ1-1 TRBV20-1 - few CSATPAEAFF TGCAGTGCTACGCCGGCTGAAGCTTTCTTT
TRBJ1-1 TRBV5-1 - - CASSRTGGTSTEAFF TGCGCCAGCAGCCGGACCGGCGGGACGAGCACTGAAGCTTTCTTT
TRBJ1-1 TRBV7-2 TRBD1 - CASSLEGAGTEAFF TGTGCCAGCAGCTTAGAGGGGGCTGGCACTGAAGCTTTCTTT
TRBJ2-1 TRBV7-3 - - CASSLAASSYNEQFF TGTGCCAGCAGCTTAGCGGCGAGCTCCTACAATGAGCAGTTCTTC
TRBJ2-7 TRBV6-5 - - CASNPNAGSYEQYF TGTGCCAGCAATCCAAATGCAGGGTCCTACGAGCAGTACTTC
TRBJ1-1 TRBV7-9 - - CASRAGLTEAFF TGTGCCAGCAGAGCAGGGCTCACTGAAGCTTTCTTT
TRBJ2-5 TRBV5-1 TRBD2 - CASSWGTSGGQETQYF TGCGCCAGCAGCTGGGGGACTAGCGGGGGCCAAGAGACCCAGTACTTC
TRBJ2-2 TRBV6-1 - - CASSEAGTATGELFF TGTGCCAGCAGTGAAGCGGGGACGGCAACCGGGGAGCTGTTTTTT
TRBJ1-3 TRBV30 - - CAWTPTSGNTIYF TGTGCCTGGACGCCTACTTCTGGAAACACCATATATTTT
TRBJ2-6 TRBV7-9 - medium-sized CASSLGFSGANVLTF TGTGCCAGCAGCTTAGGGTTCTCTGGGGCCAACGTCCTGACTTTC
TRBJ2-5 TRBV11-2 - - CASSPDQETQYF TGTGCCAGCAGCCCAGATCAAGAGACCCAGTACTTC
TRBJ1-1 TRBV5-5 TRBD1 - CASSPGDRAPEAFF TGTGCCAGCAGCCCAGGGGACAGGGCCCCTGAAGCTTTCTTT
TRBJ1-4 TRBV18 TRBD1 - CASSNRGTNEKLFF TGTGCCAGCTCAAACAGGGGAACTAATGAAAAACTGTTTTTT
TRBJ1-1 TRBV19 - once CASSIIAMNTEAFF TGTGCCAGTAGTATAATTGCCATGAACACTGAAGCTTTCTTT
TRBJ1-6 TRBV7-3 - - CASSLMGQGNSPLHF TGTGCCAGCAGCTTAATGGGGCAGGGGAATTCACCCCTCCACTTT
TRBJ1-2 TRBV11-3 - - CASSLDSRQNGYTF TGTGCCAGCAGCTTAGATAGTAGACAGAATGGCTACACCTTC
TRBJ1-4 TRBV6-1 - - CASSDRVEKLFF TGTGCCAGCAGTGACAGGGTAGAAAAACTGTTTTTT
TRBJ2-7 TRBV19 - - CASTTGAGNDEQYF TGTGCCAGTACCACGGGGGCAGGGAACGACGAGCAGTACTTC
TRBJ1-5 TRBV6-5 - - CASSYYRAGQPQHF TGTGCCAGCAGTTACTACAGGGCTGGTCAGCCCCAGCATTTT
TRBJ1-2 TRBV18 - - CASSPLGGGDGYTF TGTGCCAGCTCACCCCTGGGGGGCGGCGATGGCTACACCTTC
TRBJ2-2 TRBV7-8 - - CASSRELSTGELFF TGTGCCAGCAGCCGAGAGCTGAGCACCGGGGAGCTGTTTTTT
TRBJ1-2 TRBV7-2 TRBD1 - CASSAPDRAYYGYTF TGTGCCAGCAGCGCCCCGGACAGGGCCTACTATGGCTACACCTTC
TRBJ1-3 TRBV5-6 - - CASSFQISGNTIYF TGTGCCAGCAGCTTCCAGATCTCTGGAAACACCATATATTTT
TRBJ1-3 TRBV7-9 TRBD1 - CASSSGQGSGNTIYF TGTGCCAGCAGCTCGGGACAGGGCTCTGGAAACACCATATATTTT
TRBJ1-5 TRBV28 - - CASSRVDQPQHF TGTGCCAGCTCCCGGGTGGATCAGCCCCAGCATTTT
TRBJ1-2 TRBV6-5 TRBD1 - CASSPTGNSNYGYTF TGTGCCAGCAGCCCGACAGGGAATTCTAACTATGGCTACACCTTC
TRBJ2-4 TRBV25-1 TRBD1 - CASSEPQGAKNIQYF TGTGCCAGCAGTGAACCACAGGGGGCCAAAAACATTCAGTACTTC
TRBJ2-3 TRBV2 - - CASSAPGVGDTQYF TGTGCCAGCAGCGCCCCGGGGGTGGGAGATACGCAGTATTTT
TRBJ1-6 TRBV11-2 - - CASSLPPMGGINSPLHF TGTGCCAGCAGCTTACCACCGATGGGCGGGATAAATTCACCCCTCCACTTT
TRBJ2-7 TRBV7-6 - once CASSLGRGPDEQYF TGTGCCAGCAGCTTAGGTCGGGGGCCCGACGAGCAGTACTTC